There are a few counts of the clone carrying this T cell receptor (beta chain). The antigen remains unidentified. The time point here: patch test 3, about 24 weeks after DPC sensitization. Treatment here: therapeutic diphenylcyclopropenone sensitization with weekly scalp DPC. The sample originates from a study of human T cells and chemical hapten exposure. Each CDR3 protein gets one entry after TCRdb re-called the RACE reads with MiXCR. The sample yields 150,000 to 200,000 distinct CDR3 sequences, approximately 26% seen once. Notes on the study in general: The immune response of these alopecia patients might not match healthy individuals'.

V was clipped by 1 base and J by 5 bases, with 8 bases between them. The CDR3 has 13 amino acids. The sequence was collected from a woman aged 35 to 49 with alopecia areata. Some clones in this sample may be carry-over from other donors' samples. The sample consisted of whole blood, taken in connection with sensitization to the hapten diphenylcyclopropenone (DPC). The chain has TRBV12-3 or TRBV12-4 and TRBJ2-5, with D unclear. The chain's CDR3 is CASSLDGKETQYF. CDR3 sequence (DNA): TGTGCCAGCAGTTTAGACGGCAAGGAGACCCAGTACTTC.